A selection of T cell receptor beta chains follows, all from one sample in a study of post-analysis software for immune sequencing data. TCRdb analysed the PCR reads with MiXCR anew, one entry per CDR3 protein. The sample includes about 180,000 distinct CDR3 sequences, about 30% of them seen just once. Input material: blood. Receptors were obtained from a girl aged 10 to 17 with multiple sclerosis. Both conserved end residues are part of each CDR3. A D gene is named only where the DNA matches it firmly. Clone size is stated in some rows and not others, as once, few, many or a class when expanded.

v_call: TRBV20-1; j_call: TRBJ1-4; d_call: TRBD1; cdr3_length: 15; clone_size: few; cdr3_aa: CSAETGQDPASGLFF; cdr3_nt: TGCAGTGCTGAAACCGGACAGGACCCTGCGAGTGGACTGTTTTTT
v_call: TRBV27; j_call: TRBJ1-1; d_call: .; cdr3_length: 13; clone_size: .; cdr3_aa: CASSLSGPIEAFF; cdr3_nt: TGTGCCAGCAGTTTATCGGGGCCCATTGAAGCTTTCTTT
v_call: TRBV6-6; j_call: TRBJ1-4; d_call: .; cdr3_length: 11; clone_size: few; cdr3_aa: CASSYDEKLFF; cdr3_nt: TGTGCCAGCAGTTATGATGAAAAACTGTTTTTT
v_call: TRBV29-1; j_call: TRBJ1-2; d_call: .; cdr3_length: 14; clone_size: .; cdr3_aa: CSVMNGPNSYGYTF; cdr3_nt: TGCAGCGTGATGAACGGGCCAAATAGTTATGGCTACACCTTC
v_call: TRBV6-5; j_call: TRBJ1-1; d_call: .; cdr3_length: 11; clone_size: few; cdr3_aa: CASSSLQGAFF; cdr3_nt: TGTGCCAGCAGTTCCCTGCAGGGAGCTTTCTTT
v_call: TRBV18; j_call: TRBJ2-1; d_call: .; cdr3_length: 17; clone_size: .; cdr3_aa: CASSPEGRRDPYNEQFF; cdr3_nt: TGTGCCAGCTCGCCCGAGGGCAGGCGTGACCCCTACAATGAGCAGTTCTTC
v_call: TRBV29-1; j_call: TRBJ1-6; d_call: .; cdr3_length: 15; clone_size: few; cdr3_aa: CSVTTSGTVHSPLHF; cdr3_nt: TGCAGCGTTACGACTTCCGGGACGGTACATTCACCCCTCCACTTT
v_call: TRBV28; j_call: TRBJ2-6; d_call: .; cdr3_length: 17; clone_size: many; cdr3_aa: CASSLGVGFSGANVLTF; cdr3_nt: TGTGCCAGCAGTTTAGGGGTGGGATTCTCTGGGGCCAACGTCCTGACTTTC
v_call: TRBV12-3/TRBV12-4; j_call: TRBJ2-2; d_call: .; cdr3_length: 16; clone_size: few; cdr3_aa: CASRGDLDSYTGELFF; cdr3_nt: TGTGCCAGTCGAGGGGACCTCGACTCATACACCGGGGAGCTGTTTTTT
v_call: TRBV5-1; j_call: TRBJ2-2; d_call: TRBD2; cdr3_length: 17; clone_size: .; cdr3_aa: CASTGLAGPEGTGELFF; cdr3_nt: TGCGCCAGCACGGGACTAGCGGGGCCCGAGGGGACCGGGGAGCTGTTTTTT
v_call: TRBV25-1; j_call: TRBJ2-1; d_call: .; cdr3_length: 14; clone_size: .; cdr3_aa: CASSDVVSVNEQFF; cdr3_nt: TGTGCCAGCAGTGACGTCGTGTCAGTCAATGAGCAGTTCTTC
v_call: TRBV10-3; j_call: TRBJ1-2; d_call: TRBD1; cdr3_length: 16; clone_size: .; cdr3_aa: CAISESQGGLGYGYTF; cdr3_nt: TGTGCCATCAGTGAGTCCCAGGGGGGGCTTGGTTATGGCTACACCTTC
v_call: TRBV4-1; j_call: TRBJ1-2; d_call: TRBD1; cdr3_length: 17; clone_size: .; cdr3_aa: CASSHNKKLGQGPGYTF; cdr3_nt: TGCGCCAGCAGCCATAACAAGAAACTCGGACAGGGGCCCGGCTACACCTTC
v_call: TRBV7-8; j_call: TRBJ2-6; d_call: .; cdr3_length: 14; clone_size: many; cdr3_aa: CATENRAGANVLTF; cdr3_nt: TGTGCCACCGAAAACAGGGCCGGGGCCAACGTCCTGACTTTC
v_call: TRBV20-1; j_call: TRBJ2-7; d_call: .; cdr3_length: 11; clone_size: many; cdr3_aa: CSAWDFYEQYF; cdr3_nt: TGCAGTGCCTGGGACTTCTACGAGCAGTACTTC
v_call: TRBV4-1; j_call: TRBJ2-2; d_call: .; cdr3_length: 17; clone_size: .; cdr3_aa: CASSQDLHSWGTGELFF; cdr3_nt: TGCGCCAGCAGCCAAGATCTCCACTCTTGGGGCACCGGGGAGCTGTTTTTT
v_call: TRBV18; j_call: TRBJ2-2; d_call: TRBD1; cdr3_length: 14; clone_size: .; cdr3_aa: CASSRDRLTGELFF; cdr3_nt: TGTGCCAGCTCACGGGACAGACTGACCGGGGAGCTGTTTTTT
v_call: TRBV6-2/TRBV6-3; j_call: TRBJ1-5; d_call: .; cdr3_length: 13; clone_size: many; cdr3_aa: CASSATGNQPQHF; cdr3_nt: TGTGCCAGCAGTGCCACGGGGAATCAGCCCCAGCATTTT
v_call: TRBV11-2; j_call: TRBJ2-5; d_call: TRBD1; cdr3_length: 15; clone_size: many; cdr3_aa: CASSYTRGRQETQYF; cdr3_nt: TGTGCCAGCAGCTATACCAGGGGGCGACAAGAGACCCAGTACTTC
v_call: TRBV7-7; j_call: TRBJ2-1; d_call: .; cdr3_length: 15; clone_size: .; cdr3_aa: CASSLAGAQGNEQFF; cdr3_nt: TGTGCTAGCAGCTTAGCAGGGGCGCAGGGGAATGAGCAGTTCTTC
v_call: TRBV4-1; j_call: TRBJ2-3; d_call: TRBD1; cdr3_length: 17; clone_size: few; cdr3_aa: CASNQDLGDRATDTQYF; cdr3_nt: TGCGCCAGCAACCAAGATCTAGGGGACAGGGCAACAGATACGCAGTATTTT
v_call: TRBV19; j_call: TRBJ2-7; d_call: TRBD2; cdr3_length: 15; clone_size: few; cdr3_aa: CASSTSWTSPYEQYF; cdr3_nt: TGTGCCAGTAGTACCTCATGGACTAGCCCCTACGAGCAGTACTTC
v_call: TRBV9; j_call: TRBJ2-1; d_call: TRBD2; cdr3_length: 16; clone_size: few; cdr3_aa: CAGSVDLAASYNEQFF; cdr3_nt: TGTGCCGGCAGCGTGGACCTAGCGGCCTCCTACAATGAGCAGTTCTTC
v_call: TRBV27; j_call: TRBJ2-3; d_call: .; cdr3_length: 14; clone_size: many; cdr3_aa: CASSLGRRADTQYF; cdr3_nt: TGTGCCAGCAGTTTAGGTAGGAGAGCAGATACGCAGTATTTT